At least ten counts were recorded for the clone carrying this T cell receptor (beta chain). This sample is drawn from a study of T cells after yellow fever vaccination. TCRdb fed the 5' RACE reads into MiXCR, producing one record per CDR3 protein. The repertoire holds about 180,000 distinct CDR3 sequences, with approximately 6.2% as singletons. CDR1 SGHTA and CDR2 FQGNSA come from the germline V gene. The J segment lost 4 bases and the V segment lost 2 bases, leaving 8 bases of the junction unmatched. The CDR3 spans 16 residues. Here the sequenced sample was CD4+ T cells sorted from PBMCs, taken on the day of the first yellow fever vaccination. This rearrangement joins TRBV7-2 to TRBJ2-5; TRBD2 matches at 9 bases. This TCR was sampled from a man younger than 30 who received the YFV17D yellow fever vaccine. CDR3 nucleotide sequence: TGTGCCAGCAGCTTAACCAGCGGGGGGCTAGTAGAGACCCAGTACTTC. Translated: CASSLTSGGLVETQYF.